This T cell receptor beta chain was sequenced during a study of regulatory T cells in long-lasting Graves disease. Overall study results and limits: Newly diagnosed patients shared approximately 1,000 public clonotypes; persistent patients shared around 2,800.

V was shortened by 6 bases and J by 1 base, with 15 bases between the two germline ends. The CDR3 loop spans 15 amino acids. Germline V gene lookup returns CDR1 MDHEN and CDR2 SYDVKM. Time point of the sample: newly diagnosed GD, antithyroid drugs for less than 3 months. The TCR library was prepared using RNA isolated from PBMCs. This clonotype was recorded many times. What it binds is not known. For TCR beta, libraries came from iRepertoire HTBI primers and Arm-PCR of CDR3 regions. From the multiplex PCR reads, TCRdb called clonotypes with MiXCR, one entry per CDR3 protein. The top ten clones hold about 20% of a sample with hundreds of thousands of distinct CDR3 sequences, roughly 16% of them seen once. These data were also filed under a second study, of T cells in Graves' hyperthyroidism and ophthalmopathy. Turning to that study: With the HTBI primer set, the TCR CDR3 went through a first round of RT-PCR. Patients with ophthalmopathy were separated from those with stable hyperthyroidism by a 13 V-J model.

Sequences were derived from peripheral blood mononuclear cells (PBMCs), sampled at new diagnosis, from a patient treated with antithyroid drugs. The chain recombines TRBV28 with TRBJ1-1; a weak D match, TRBD1 (5 bases). This receptor was taken from a woman aged 30 to 39 with Graves disease. The CDR3 here is CASREAGTPNTEAFF. DNA of the CDR3: TGTGCCAGCAGGGAAGCCGGGACTCCGAACACTGAAGCTTTCTTT.